This entry is about one T cell receptor beta chain. The repertoire was sequenced with immunoSEQ multiplex PCR; TCRdb's copy has only in-frame clones and lacks some. The table has more than 75,000 clones, around 90% seen once; the top ten hold over 1.5%. This sample was included in a study of control samples from healthy donors and cancer patients. Germline V gene lookup returns CDR1 MNHEY and CDR2 SMNVEV (reference sequence). This CDR3 comprises 14 residues. Trimming stripped 8 bases from V and 4 bases from J, with 15 bases between. This sequence originates from a woman between 55 and 75 years old with head and neck cancer. The material sequenced was PBMCs. J is TRBJ1-3 and V is TRBV27; D is possibly TRBD1 (5 bases). This CDR3 reads CASRPAGLGNTIYF. The CDR3 nucleotides are TGTGCCAGCCGACCTGCAGGGCTCGGAAACACCATATATTTT.